The TCR beta chain described here comes from a study of T cells expressing NK-cell markers. Background on the study: The TCR beta repertoires were obtained from sorted CD3+CD56+NKG2C+, CD3+CD56+NKG2C- and CD3+CD56-NKG2C+ T cells. With respect to HCMV, most of the eight sequenced donors were seropositive, and one was seronegative. The study's findings and limits: Dominant NKG2C+ clonotypes made up about 1.0-8% of CD8+ T cells in six donors.

After re-calling the 5' RACE reads, TCRdb lists one entry per CDR3 protein, DNA absent. The sample has about 460,000 distinct CDR3 sequences. As concerns this clonotype: Its target is not known.

CDR3 length: 15 amino acids. Per germline, CDR1 SEHNR and CDR2 FQNEAQ (reference sequence). This receptor was taken from a woman aged 50 to 60 in good health. Sample: blood T cells: a sorted CD56 or NKG2C T cell subset, CD4+ or CD8+ T cells, or bulk PBMC T cells (not recorded which). The chain uses TRBV7-9 and TRBJ1-2; TCRdb's D call, TRBD1, is unchecked because there is no DNA. The CDR3 protein is CASSLEKTGVSGYTF. Full variable domain (missing parts from reference TRBV7-9 and TRBJ1-2): DTGVSQNPRHKITKRGQNVTFRCDPISEHNRLYWYRQTLGQGPEFLTYFQNEAQLEKSRLLSDRFSAERPKGSFSTLEIQRTEQGDSAMYLCASSLEKTGVSGYTFGSGTRLTVV.